This TCR beta chain was recorded in a study of blood T cell repertoires in COVID-19. Whole-study context: The origin of the acute and convalescent COVID-19 samples was the United States, Italy and Spain. In each case, the material was cDNA or gDNA derived from T cells, B-cell-depleted T cells, or PBMCs.

As handled by the study authors: Quantification of nucleated cells was approximated via reference gene primer amplification. Repertoires were generated with immunoSEQ multiplex PCR, while TCRdb's copy carries only in-frame clones and drops some. Clone size and the V and J calls come from that table; the DNA yielded D and trimming. The sample consists of nearly 40,000 clones, around four fifths of them appearing once. A few counts support this clone. The origin of this receptor is an elderly man with active or convalescent COVID-19. Sequencing input: peripheral blood.

CDR3 region: CASSDLAGDYNEQFF. For the CDR3, the DNA is TGTGCCAGCAGTGATCTAGCGGGAGACTACAATGAGCAGTTCTTC. The rearrangement links TRBV6-4 to TRBJ2-1; TRBD2 aligns across 10 bases. Germline V CDR1 and CDR2: MRHNA, SNTAGT. The CDR3 totals 15 residues. V dropped 3 bases and J dropped 3; count of bases not matched to a gene: 2.